This TCR beta chain was found in a study of blood T cell repertoires in COVID-19. Original data processing: Estimation of nucleated cell counts was performed using reference gene primer amplification. Profiling relied on immunoSEQ multiplex PCR, and the TCRdb table lists in-frame clones only, not all of them. The V and J calls and clone size were taken over from that table, and D and trimming were inferred from the DNA. The sample has some 150,000 clones, roughly 90% seen once. In Seattle, patients joined the study during active infection and were tracked longitudinally. The receptor's source is a woman aged 55-69 years with COVID-19, enrolled during active disease. The source material was peripheral blood.

In DNA form, the CDR3 reads TGCGCCAGCAGCCAAGCCCTCGGACAGGGTGAAGCTTTCTTT. This codes for CASSQALGQGEAFF. The chain combines TRBV4-3 with TRBJ1-1, with 8 bases that match TRBD1. This CDR3 is 14 amino acids long. CDR1 and CDR2 from the germline V gene are LGHNA and YSLEER. With 1 base clipped from V and 7 bases from J, the junction kept 5 bases outside the gene matches.